The rows below give T cell receptor beta chains drawn from one sample of a study of naive and memory T cell subsets. Using its own MiXCR run on the 5' RACE reads, TCRdb lists one record per CDR3 protein. The sample yields some 60,000 distinct CDR3 sequences, approximately 8% seen once. Receptors were obtained from a female donor in good health. Each CDR3 is given with its conserved first and last residue. D genes are given only for firm matches. Not every row has a clone size; where given, it reads once, few, many or a size class.

abundance,d_gene,v_gene,j_gene,CDR3aa,CDR3nt
many,TRBD1,TRBV28,TRBJ1-2,CASSFAGQAISGYTF,TGTGCCAGCAGTTTTGCAGGACAGGCCATAAGCGGCTACACCTTC
-,TRBD2,TRBV9,TRBJ2-1,CASSAGTSGSSYNEQFF,TGTGCCAGCAGCGCCGGGACTAGCGGGAGCTCCTACAATGAGCAGTTCTTC
-,TRBD1,TRBV6-5,TRBJ2-2,CASRRTGTTGELFF,TGTGCCAGCAGAAGGACAGGGACCACCGGGGAGCTGTTTTTT
-,TRBD1,TRBV19,TRBJ1-5,CAGGTGDSNQPQHF,TGTGCCGGAGGGACAGGGGATAGCAATCAGCCCCAGCATTTT
many,-,TRBV5-1,TRBJ2-3,CASSLGNSPAETQYF,TGCGCCAGCAGCTTGGGAAATAGCCCGGCTGAGACGCAGTATTTT
many,-,TRBV20-1,TRBJ1-5,CSAKGVTAPNSNQPQHF,TGCAGTGCTAAGGGTGTGACGGCACCTAATAGCAATCAGCCCCAGCATTTT
few,-,TRBV7-9,TRBJ2-3,CASSLWMGGSDTQYF,TGTGCCAGCAGCTTATGGATGGGGGGATCGGATACGCAGTATTTT
many,-,TRBV6-2/TRBV6-3,TRBJ1-5,CASSYPGLGSNQPQHF,TGTGCCAGCAGTTACCCGGGGCTGGGGAGCAATCAGCCCCAGCATTTT
-,TRBD2,TRBV2,TRBJ2-3,CATPPVGLGTDTQYF,TGTGCCACCCCACCCGTGGGACTAGGTACAGATACGCAGTATTTT
-,-,TRBV12-3/TRBV12-4,TRBJ2-5,CASSMQQETQYF,TGTGCCAGCAGTATGCAACAAGAGACCCAGTACTTC
few,TRBD1,TRBV27,TRBJ2-3,CASSPQGNPDTQYF,TGTGCCAGCAGCCCACAGGGGAATCCAGATACGCAGTATTTT
-,-,TRBV28,TRBJ2-5,CASSPNVSQETQYF,TGTGCCAGCAGTCCCAATGTGTCCCAAGAGACCCAGTACTTC
-,TRBD2,TRBV4-2,TRBJ2-5,CASSQVVAGGQETQYF,TGTGCCAGCAGCCAAGTGGTAGCGGGGGGCCAAGAGACCCAGTACTTC
few,-,TRBV7-2,TRBJ2-1,CASSSRGSRTYNEQFF,TGTGCCAGCAGCTCCCGAGGTTCGAGAACCTACAATGAGCAGTTCTTC
few,-,TRBV10-3,TRBJ2-1,CAIARQPPDEQFF,TGTGCCATTGCCCGACAGCCACCTGATGAGCAGTTCTTC
few,-,TRBV6-6,TRBJ1-5,CASSYERSNQPQHF,TGTGCCAGCAGTTACGAACGCAGCAATCAGCCCCAGCATTTT
many,-,TRBV12-3/TRBV12-4,TRBJ2-3,CASSFGGAGDTQYF,TGTGCCAGCAGTTTTGGGGGGGCGGGAGATACGCAGTATTTT
-,-,TRBV10-2,TRBJ2-7,CAKGIPCGARTRSYEQYF,TGCGCCAAGGGTATTCCTTGCGGGGCAAGGACAAGATCCTACGAGCAGTACTTC
-,-,TRBV12-3/TRBV12-4,TRBJ2-1,CASSLAIGVEQFF,TGTGCCAGCAGTTTAGCTATCGGGGTTGAGCAGTTCTTC
few,-,TRBV9,TRBJ2-2,CASSVGPGTGELFF,TGTGCCAGCAGCGTAGGTCCGGGGACCGGGGAGCTGTTTTTT
-,TRBD1,TRBV28,TRBJ2-1,CASSLLTGTDNEQFF,TGTGCCAGCAGTTTATTGACAGGGACAGACAATGAGCAGTTCTTC
few,-,TRBV6-5,TRBJ2-1,CASSRPAGSSYNEQFF,TGTGCCAGCAGTCGGCCGGCAGGGAGCTCCTACAATGAGCAGTTCTTC
-,TRBD1,TRBV7-9,TRBJ1-2,CASSRWDRGTYGYTF,TGTGCCAGCAGCCGGTGGGACAGGGGGACCTATGGCTACACCTTC
many,-,TRBV4-1,TRBJ1-2,CASSQGAGTLYGYTF,TGCGCCAGCAGCCAAGGAGCCGGGACCCTCTATGGCTACACCTTC
few,TRBD2,TRBV12-3/TRBV12-4,TRBJ2-3,CASSPGLASDTQYF,TGTGCCAGCAGTCCCGGACTAGCTTCAGATACGCAGTATTTT